This T cell receptor (beta chain) came from a study of cytomegalovirus exposure and HLA in healthy donors. As concerns this clone: No antigen is known for it.

Sequencing was performed with immunoSEQ multiplex PCR; in TCRdb, only in-frame clones are kept and a portion is missing. The sample records tens of thousands of clones, roughly 90% being singletons. Study findings and constraints: In vitro testing confirmed a few CMV-associated chains as specific for CMV antigens. There were 150 to 200 TCR beta chains listed as cytomegalovirus-associated.

V was shortened by 5 bases and J by 5 bases, with 11 bases between the two germline ends. Germline values: CDR1 MRHNA, CDR2 SNTAGT. CDR3 length: 13 residues. The sequence was obtained from a man aged 18 to 29 in good health and CMV-seronegative. Sequenced sample: PBMCs. The rearrangement uses TRBV6-4 and TRBJ2-3; the D gene is possibly TRBD2 (6 bases). CDR3 in DNA: TGTGCCAGCAGTCCGGGAGAGAGAGATACGCAGTATTTT. This translates into CASSPGERDTQYF.